A selection of T cell receptor beta chains follows, all from one sample in a study of T cells in Graves' hyperthyroidism and ophthalmopathy. Via MiXCR, TCRdb re-called the multiplex PCR reads, giving one row per CDR3 protein. This sample has around 580,000 distinct CDR3 sequences; 16% occur once, and the top ten carry more than 15%. Sequenced material: blood. These receptors all stem from a young woman with Graves' hyperthyroidism. Each CDR3 is given with its conserved first and last residue. D genes are given only for firm matches. The listing skips clone size in some rows; elsewhere it reads once, few, many or a size class.

V: TRBV20-1; J: TRBJ2-7; size: few; D: TRBD2; DNA: TGCAGTGCTCGCTCTCAAGGGACTATGTCCTACGAGCAGTACTTC; CDR3: CSARSQGTMSYEQYF
V: TRBV28; J: TRBJ2-1; size: many; D: NA; DNA: TGTGCCATCTCGGGAGCTGGGTTGTCCTATGAGCAGTTCTTC; CDR3: CAISGAGLSYEQFF
V: TRBV6-1; J: TRBJ1-4; size: few; D: NA; DNA: TGTGCCAGCAGTAAAGCGGGAGCACCCGTCGGGGATGAAAAACTGTTTTTT; CDR3: CASSKAGAPVGDEKLFF
V: TRBV30; J: TRBJ1-1; size: few; D: NA; DNA: TGTGCCTGGAGTGTCTCACGGATGAACACTGAAGCTTTCTTT; CDR3: CAWSVSRMNTEAFF
V: TRBV7-9; J: TRBJ2-2; size: few; D: NA; DNA: TGTGCCAGCAGCCACGCGCAGCCCGGGGAGCTGTTTTTT; CDR3: CASSHAQPGELFF
V: TRBV7-2; J: TRBJ2-7; size: few; D: NA; DNA: TGTGCCAGCAGCTTAGTCGGGGGAAGGGCGGTCTACGAGCAGTACTTC; CDR3: CASSLVGGRAVYEQYF
V: TRBV12-3/TRBV12-4; J: TRBJ1-5; size: many; D: NA; DNA: TGTGCCAGCAGAGGCGGGGCAGGGGCTTATCAGCCCCAGCATTTT; CDR3: CASRGGAGAYQPQHF
V: TRBV20-1; J: TRBJ2-3; size: many; D: NA; DNA: TGCAGTGCTAAAAGGATGGCTCGAAGCTATACGCAGTATTTT; CDR3: CSAKRMARSYTQYF
V: TRBV7-9; J: TRBJ2-7; size: NA; D: TRBD1; DNA: TGTGCCAGCAGCCTCCCGGGACAGTTAGCCTACGAGCAGTACTTC; CDR3: CASSLPGQLAYEQYF
V: TRBV7-2; J: TRBJ1-1; size: many; D: NA; DNA: TGTGCCAGCAGCTCAGAACCCTGGAACACTGAAGCTTTCTTT; CDR3: CASSSEPWNTEAFF
V: TRBV20-1; J: TRBJ2-3; size: many; D: TRBD1; DNA: TGCAGTGCTAGCCGGGACAGGGGCACAGATACGCAGTATTTT; CDR3: CSASRDRGTDTQYF
V: TRBV6-2/TRBV6-3; J: TRBJ1-5; size: many; D: NA; DNA: TGTGCCAGCTGGCAGACAGGCCGACGCAATCAGCCCCAGCATTTT; CDR3: CASWQTGRRNQPQHF
V: TRBV18; J: TRBJ2-7; size: many; D: TRBD1; DNA: TGTGCCAGCAGCCCCGGACAGGGGCCCTACGAGCAGTACTTC; CDR3: CASSPGQGPYEQYF
V: TRBV7-2; J: TRBJ2-5; size: many; D: TRBD2; DNA: TGTGCCAGCAGCCCTTCTAGCGGTATACAAGAGACCCAGTACTTC; CDR3: CASSPSSGIQETQYF
V: TRBV2; J: TRBJ2-5; size: many; D: TRBD2; DNA: TGTGCCAGCACCAAGGGGAGGACTAGCGGGAGCTCCGGCGAGACCCAGTACTTC; CDR3: CASTKGRTSGSSGETQYF
V: TRBV5-1; J: TRBJ2-3; size: many; D: NA; DNA: TGCGCCAGCAAGATCACAGATACGCAGTATTTT; CDR3: CASKITDTQYF
V: TRBV11-2; J: TRBJ2-1; size: many; D: TRBD2; DNA: TGTGCCAGCAGGAGGTGGGGGGGTACATACAATGAGCAGTTCTTC; CDR3: CASRRWGGTYNEQFF
V: TRBV12-3/TRBV12-4; J: TRBJ2-2; size: many; D: NA; DNA: TGTGCCAGCAGTAATCGACAGGAGTTCGCGAACACCGGGGAGCTGTTTTTT; CDR3: CASSNRQEFANTGELFF
V: TRBV9; J: TRBJ2-5; size: NA; D: NA; DNA: TGTGCCAGCAGCGTAGTTGGTCAGTACCAAGAGACCCAGTACTTC; CDR3: CASSVVGQYQETQYF